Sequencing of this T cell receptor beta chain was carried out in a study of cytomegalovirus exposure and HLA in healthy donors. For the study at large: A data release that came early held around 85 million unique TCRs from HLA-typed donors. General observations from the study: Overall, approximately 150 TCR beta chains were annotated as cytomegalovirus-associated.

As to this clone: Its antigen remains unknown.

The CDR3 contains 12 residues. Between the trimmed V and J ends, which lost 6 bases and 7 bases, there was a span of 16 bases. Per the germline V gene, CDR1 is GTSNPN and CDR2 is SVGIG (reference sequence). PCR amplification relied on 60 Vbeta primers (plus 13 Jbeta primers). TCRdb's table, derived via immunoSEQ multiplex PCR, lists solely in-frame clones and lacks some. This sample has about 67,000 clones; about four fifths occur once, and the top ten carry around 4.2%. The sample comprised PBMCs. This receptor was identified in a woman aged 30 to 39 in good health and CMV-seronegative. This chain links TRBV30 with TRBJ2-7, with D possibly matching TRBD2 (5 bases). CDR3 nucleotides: TGTGCCTGCGATGACCGAGGGTGGGAGCAGTACTTC. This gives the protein CACDDRGWEQYF.